The 16 T cell receptor beta chains in this list originate from one sample, sequenced in a study of CD8 T cells in ankylosing spondylitis. In TCRdb, the 5' RACE reads were re-called with MiXCR into one record per CDR3 protein. The table lists some 340,000 distinct CDR3 sequences, around 15% of them singletons. The sequencing input was blood, either unsorted or a sorted T cell fraction (not recorded which). Receptor source: a male donor with ankylosing spondylitis or in good health (not recorded which).

This chain connects TRBV15 to TRBJ2-7; D unresolved. V was trimmed by 0 bases and J by 6 bases, leaving 9 bases between them. This CDR3 is 13 amino acids long. The germline CDR1 and CDR2 sequences are LNHNV and YYDKDF (reference sequence). The CDR3 DNA is TGTGCCACCAGCAGAGATAGTATTCGCGAGCAGTACTTC. Translation: CATSRDSIREQYF.

This clonotype has just a few counts. V usage is TRBV29-1 and J usage is TRBJ1-1, with D unresolved. Germline V gene lookup returns CDR1 SQVTM and CDR2 ANQGSEA. CDR3 length: 12 residues. Trimming took 5 bases from V and 5 from J, leaving 12 bases between them. CDR3 in DNA: TGCAGCGTTTTGGAGGTTGGGACTGAAGCTTTCTTT. Its translation: CSVLEVGTEAFF.

The genes are TRBV10-3 and TRBJ2-3; no reliable D call. CDR1 ENHRY and CDR2 SYGVKD come from the germline V gene. This CDR3 has 14 residues. V was pared by 4 bases and J by 5 bases, with 13 bases between. In DNA form, the CDR3 reads TGTGCCATCAGTGCCACCGGGCCCCGAGATACGCAGTATTTT. This encodes CAISATGPRDTQYF.

The V and J genes are TRBV11-3 and TRBJ2-1; D call uncertain. The CDR3 runs 13 residues. Germline loops: CDR1 SGHNT, CDR2 YENEEA. V lost 5 bases, J lost 6 bases, and 11 bases lay in between. This CDR3 reads CASSPDMANEQFF. CDR3 sequence (DNA): TGTGCCAGCAGCCCAGACATGGCCAATGAGCAGTTCTTC. Complete variable domain (other parts from reference TRBV11-3 and TRBJ2-1): EAGVVQSPRYKIIEKKQPVAFWCNPISGHNTLYWYLQNLGQGPELLIRYENEEAVDDSQLPKDRFSAERLKGVDSTLKIQPAELGDSAVYLCASSPDMANEQFFGPGTRLTVL.

This clonotype was observed many times. The CDR3 region is CAINPGTRNFEQYF. The CDR3 DNA reads TGTGCCATCAATCCCGGGACTAGAAATTTTGAGCAGTACTTC. The genes are TRBV10-3 and TRBJ2-7, with 8 nucleotides matching TRBD2. From germline, CDR1 is ENHRY and CDR2 SYGVKD. The CDR3 length is 14 residues. J gave up 7 bases and V 7 bases, and 12 bases lay outside the gene matches.

V usage is TRBV7-9 and J usage is TRBJ1-1, with 9 bases fitting TRBD1. The trim removed 4 bases at V and 4 bases at J, leaving 13 bases unmatched. The CDR3 loop spans 17 amino acids. Germline V CDR1 and CDR2: SEHNR, FQNEAQ (reference sequence). CDR3 sequence (DNA): TGTGCCAGCAGCTCTAGGACAGGGGAGGTTGTGAGCACTGAAGCTTTCTTT. It codes for CASSSRTGEVVSTEAFF.

This clonotype was detected only a few times. The chain combines TRBV5-1 with TRBJ1-4, with D maybe TRBD1 (6 bases). The CDR3 consists of 14 residues. Trimming took off 0 bases at V and 15 bases at J, with 18 bases between the two ends. The V gene's germline CDR1 is SGHRS and CDR2 YFSETQ. CDR3 DNA: TGCGCCAGCAGCTTGGAGAGCACTACAGGGCTTGTGTTTTTT. Protein sequence: CASSLESTTGLVFF.

V gene TRBV12-3 or TRBV12-4 combines with J gene TRBJ2-2, with 7 bases identical to TRBD2. CDR3 length: 17 amino acids. V lost 7 bases and J lost 4; bases outside the gene matches: 15. CDR3 in DNA: TGTGCCAGCAACTCTAGATTAGCGGGCATATTCACCGGGGAGCTGTTTTTT. This sequence encodes CASNSRLAGIFTGELFF.

The table lists this clonotype with a count of one. The chain recombines TRBV6-5 with TRBJ2-6, with 11 bases fitting TRBD1. CDR1 is MNHEY, CDR2 SVGAGI, per germline. The CDR3 runs to 18 residues. V was pared by 2 bases and J by 1 base, with 4 bases of the junction left unmatched. The CDR3 DNA sequence: TGTGCCAGCAGTTACATCGGACAGGGGGCGTCTGGGGCCAACGTCCTGACTTTC. Protein product: CASSYIGQGASGANVLTF.

This clonotype occurred a few times. This chain connects TRBV7-2 to TRBJ1-4; 10 bases align to TRBD1. The V segment lost 0 bases and the J segment 8 bases; nucleotides outside the gene matches: 3. Germline CDR1 reads SGHTA; CDR2 reads FQGNSA. The CDR3 contains 15 residues. The CDR3 bases are TGTGCCAGCAGCTTAGCCGGGACAGGGGCCGAAAAACTGTTTTTT. It is translated as CASSLAGTGAEKLFF.

This clonotype was found a few times. The chain combines TRBV25-1 with TRBJ2-1; 8 bases fit TRBD2. Germline V gene data show CDR1 as MGHDK and CDR2 as SYGVNS. V was clipped by 6 bases and J by 6 bases; unmatched bases: 7. The CDR3 sequence is 14 residues long. The CDR3 nucleotides read TGTGCCAGCAGGAGGGCCGGGGGGGGCAATGAGCAGTTCTTC. Protein sequence: CASRRAGGGNEQFF.

In its sample, this clonotype was seen a few times. The rearrangement joins TRBV10-3 to TRBJ2-3; D remains unclear. The CDR3 is 14 amino acids. CDR1 ENHRY and CDR2 SYGVKD come from the germline V gene. V was clipped by 8 bases and J by 4 bases, with 16 bases between them. CDR3 loop: CAIGKDGGSDTQYF. CDR3 DNA: TGTGCCATCGGTAAGGACGGTGGCTCAGATACGCAGTATTTT.

This clonotype was seen ten or more times. V is TRBV12-3 or TRBV12-4 and J is TRBJ2-1; TRBD2 aligns across 13 bases. This CDR3 comprises 15 residues. The J segment lost 4 bases and the V segment lost 6 bases, leaving 3 bases of the junction unmatched. This CDR3 is CASSLGLAGYNEQFF. DNA of the CDR3: TGTGCCAGCAGCCTGGGACTAGCGGGGTACAATGAGCAGTTCTTC.

This chain links TRBV15 with TRBJ2-5; D possibly corresponds to TRBD2 (5 bases). The CDR3 is 15 amino acids. Deletions cut 0 bases from V and 5 bases from J, with 13 bases between. Germline V gene lookup returns CDR1 LNHNV and CDR2 YYDKDF (reference sequence). The CDR3 region has the DNA TGTGCCACCAGCAGAGATACCCCTAGCAGGGAGACCCAGTACTTC. Amino acids: CATSRDTPSRETQYF.

V is TRBV28 and J is TRBJ2-7; 9 nucleotides agree with TRBD1. After removal of 5 bases from V and 2 bases from J, the junction contained 7 bases not matched to a gene. Germline values: CDR1 MDHEN, CDR2 SYDVKM. This CDR3 has 15 residues. The CDR3 nucleotides are TGTGCCAGCAGTGACCCGGGACAGGGCCCCTACGAGCAGTACTTC. It encodes CASSDPGQGPYEQYF.

The CDR3 is CSNRTPGQRIRQETQYF. The CDR3 DNA reads TGCAGTAATAGAACACCGGGACAGCGGATAAGACAAGAGACCCAGTACTTC. The rearrangement links TRBV20-1 to TRBJ2-5; TRBD1 matches 7 bases. CDR1 and CDR2 from the germline V gene are DFQATT and SNEGSKA (reference sequence). With V trimmed by 8 bases and J by 2 bases, 20 bases remained unmatched. CDR3 length: 17 residues.